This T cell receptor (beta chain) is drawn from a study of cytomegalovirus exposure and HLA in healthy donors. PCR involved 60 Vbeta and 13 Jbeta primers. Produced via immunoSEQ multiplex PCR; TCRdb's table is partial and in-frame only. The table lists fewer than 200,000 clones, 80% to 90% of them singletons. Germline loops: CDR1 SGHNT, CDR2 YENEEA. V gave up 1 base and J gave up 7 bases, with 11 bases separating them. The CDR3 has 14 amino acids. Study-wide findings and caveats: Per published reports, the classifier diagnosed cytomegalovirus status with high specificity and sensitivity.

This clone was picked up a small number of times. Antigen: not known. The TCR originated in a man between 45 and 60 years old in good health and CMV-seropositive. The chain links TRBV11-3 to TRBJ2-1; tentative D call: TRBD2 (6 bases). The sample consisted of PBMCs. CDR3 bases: TGTGCCAGCAGCTTAGCACCGGGAGCAAATGAGCAGTTCTTC. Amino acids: CASSLAPGANEQFF.